The 22 T cell receptor beta chains in this list originate from one sample, sequenced in a study of T cells and Merkel cell carcinoma outcomes. The data were produced by immunoSEQ multiplex PCR, yet TCRdb's version contains in-frame clones alone and is incomplete. In the table there are under 2,000 clones, more than 85% of which are singletons. The source material was tumor tissue from Merkel cell carcinoma. The receptors were gathered from a human donor with Merkel cell carcinoma.

The chain employs TRBV15 and TRBJ1-2; 8 bases fit TRBD1. Germline CDR1 and CDR2: LNHNV and YYDKDF (reference sequence). V lost 3 bases, J lost 3 bases, and 12 bases stayed unmatched. CDR3 length: 17 residues. The CDR3 spells CATSRPGAGGRDYGYTF. CDR3 nucleotides: TGTGCCACCAGCAGGCCCGGGGCAGGGGGCAGAGACTATGGCTACACCTTC.

The chain uses TRBV5-1 and TRBJ2-7; TRBD1 matches 8 bases. J was trimmed by 3 bases and V by 0 bases; bases with no gene match: 8. The germline CDR1 and CDR2 sequences are SGHRS and YFSETQ. This CDR3 comprises 16 residues. Here the CDR3 reads CASSLGGGGTGYEQYF. CDR3 bases: TGCGCCAGCAGCTTGGGAGGAGGAGGGACAGGCTACGAGCAGTACTTC.

The V gene is TRBV6-1, the J gene TRBJ2-5, with TRBD2 identical over 10 bases. Germline V lookup: CDR1 MNHNS, CDR2 SASEGT. The V gene end was trimmed by 10 bases and the J gene end by 5 bases; junction bases not matched to a gene: 10. The CDR3 covers 14 residues. The CDR3 sequence: CATVSGGSRETQYF. The CDR3 DNA is TGTGCCACCGTTAGCGGGGGGTCCAGGGAGACCCAGTACTTC.

The chain joins TRBV2 to TRBJ2-1; a weak D match, TRBD2 (6 bases). V lost 4 bases, J lost 6 bases, and 7 bases lay in between. This CDR3 has 12 amino acids. The germline V gene encodes CDR1 SNHLY and CDR2 FYNNEI. CDR3 DNA sequence: TGTGCCAGCAGTGTGACTAGCAATGAGCAGTTCTTC. Translation gives CASSVTSNEQFF.

The rearrangement links TRBV6-5 to TRBJ1-5, with a tentative D call TRBD1 (6 bases). Trimming pared 8 bases from V and 5 bases from J, leaving 16 bases between. The CDR3 length is 14 residues. Germline CDR1 MNHEY, CDR2 SVGAGI. The CDR3 loop reads CASGRTGRDQPQHF. The CDR3 DNA reads as TGTGCCAGCGGCCGAACAGGGAGGGATCAGCCCCAGCATTTT.

This sequence joins TRBV28 and TRBJ1-1; possible D gene TRBD1, 5 bases. CDR3 length equals 15 residues. V was shortened by 3 bases and J by 0 bases, with 11 bases between the two germline ends. CDR1 is MDHEN, CDR2 SYDVKM, per germline. CDR3 DNA: TGTGCCAGCAGTTTTTTGGGGGGAGTGAACACTGAAGCTTTCTTT. This sequence encodes CASSFLGGVNTEAFF.

CDR3 nucleotide sequence: TGTGCCAGCAGCCTACAGGGTTTAGGCGTGAATGAGCAGTTCTTC. Its protein product is CASSLQGLGVNEQFF. The chain is built from TRBV11-3 and TRBJ2-1; D is perhaps TRBD1 (6 bases). Per germline, CDR1 SGHNT and CDR2 YENEEA. The CDR3 loop spans 15 amino acids. Deletions cut 5 bases from V and 7 bases from J, with 18 bases between. Full variable domain (rest looked up from reference TRBV11-3 and TRBJ2-1): EAGVVQSPRYKIIEKKQPVAFWCNPISGHNTLYWYLQNLGQGPELLIRYENEEAVDDSQLPKDRFSAERLKGVDSTLKIQPAELGDSAVYLCASSLQGLGVNEQFFGPGTRLTVL.

The chain recombines TRBV30 with TRBJ1-1; a weak D match, TRBD1 (5 bases). Between the trimmed V and J ends, which lost 1 base and 1 base, there was a span of 13 bases. CDR1 and CDR2 (germline): GTSNPN, SVGIG (reference sequence). The CDR3 is made up of 15 amino acids. CDR3 sequence (DNA): TGTGCCTGGAGTGAGAGCGACAGAAGGAACACTGAAGCTTTCTTT. It codes for CAWSESDRRNTEAFF.

DNA of the CDR3: TGTGCCAGTAGTATAGGAAGAGGGAATCAGCCCCAGCATTTT. Its translation is CASSIGRGNQPQHF. The V call is TRBV19, the J call TRBJ1-5, with no clear D. Between the trimmed V and J ends, which lost 1 base and 4 bases, there was a span of 8 bases. Germline CDR1 reads LNHDA; CDR2 reads SQIVND (reference sequence). This CDR3 has 14 amino acids.

The V and J genes are TRBV2 and TRBJ2-7; possible D gene TRBD2, 6 bases. Germline assignment: CDR1 SNHLY and CDR2 FYNNEI. V was trimmed by 9 bases and J by 6 bases, leaving 12 bases between them. The CDR3 is made up of 11 amino acids. CDR3 protein: CARGGPLEQYF. DNA of the CDR3: TGTGCCAGGGGGGGTCCTCTCGAGCAGTACTTC.

The genes are TRBV2 and TRBJ2-7; 9 bases align to TRBD1. There are 13 residues in the CDR3. With 6 bases clipped from V and 3 bases from J, the junction kept 3 bases outside the gene matches. The V gene's germline CDR1 is SNHLY and CDR2 FYNNEI. CDR3 region: CASRRGQGYEQYF. In nucleotides, the CDR3 is TGTGCCAGCAGGAGGGGACAGGGCTACGAGCAGTACTTC.

The chain has TRBV9 and TRBJ2-3; D gene ambiguous. V gave up 0 bases and J gave up 6 bases, with 11 bases separating them. The CDR3 is 14 amino acids. Germline V gene lookup returns CDR1 SGDLS and CDR2 YYNGEE. The chain's CDR3 is CASSVADLGDTQYF. The CDR3 DNA follows: TGTGCCAGCAGCGTAGCGGACCTGGGGGATACGCAGTATTTT.

The chain uses TRBV6-1 and TRBJ1-5; maybe TRBD1 (5 bases). The germline V and J ends were trimmed by 7 bases and 3 bases, with 10 bases remaining between them. From germline, CDR1 is MNHNS and CDR2 SASEGT. The CDR3 length is 13 residues. The CDR3 protein is CASTGTVNQPQHF. DNA of the CDR3: TGTGCCAGCACTGGGACGGTCAATCAGCCCCAGCATTTT.

The chain employs TRBV5-1 and TRBJ2-5; D might be TRBD1 or TRBD2, each matching 6 bases. This CDR3 has 15 residues. Trimming removed 4 bases at V and 5 bases at J, with 18 bases between. Germline assignment: CDR1 SGHRS and CDR2 YFSETQ. This CDR3 is CASSIEITGRETQYF. The CDR3 nucleotides read TGCGCCAGCAGCATCGAAATTACAGGGAGGGAGACCCAGTACTTC.

The chain couples TRBV19 to TRBJ2-7; 7 positions agree with TRBD2. Germline V lookup: CDR1 LNHDA, CDR2 SQIVND (reference sequence). V was pared by 4 bases and J by 7 bases, with 13 bases of the junction left unmatched. This CDR3 region has 15 residues. CDR3 nucleotide sequence: TGTGCCAGTAGTACATTAGCGGGCTCACCTACGGAGCAGTACTTC. Translation gives CASSTLAGSPTEQYF.

The V gene is TRBV29-1, the J gene TRBJ2-1; 9 bases fit TRBD2. Looked up from germline, CDR1 is SQVTM and CDR2 is ANQGSEA. The CDR3 has 14 residues. Unmatched junction bases numbered 2, after V lost 1 base and J lost 4 bases. As DNA, the CDR3 is TGCAGCGTTGAAGTAGCGGGGGTTTACAATGAGCAGTTCTTC. Its protein product is CSVEVAGVYNEQFF.

V gene TRBV6-6 combines with J gene TRBJ2-2; D gene uncertain. The CDR3 spans 12 residues. The germline gives CDR1 MNHNY, CDR2 SVGAGI (reference sequence). Trimming took 7 bases from V and 5 from J, leaving 8 bases between them. CDR3 bases: TGTGCCAGCATATTAGGGACCGGGGAGCTGTTTTTT. Translated: CASILGTGELFF.

The V and J genes are TRBV29-1 and TRBJ2-7, with TRBD1 identical over 9 bases. Germline CDR1 SQVTM, CDR2 ANQGSEA. The V segment lost 1 base and the J segment 3 bases; nucleotides outside the gene matches: 4. The CDR3 is made up of 14 amino acids. CDR3 in DNA: TGCAGCGTTGAAGGAGGGGACAGGGACTACGAGCAGTACTTC. It is translated as CSVEGGDRDYEQYF.

This clone was counted a single time. J is TRBJ1-2 and V is TRBV9, with D hard to call. This CDR3 comprises 11 residues. CDR1 is SGDLS, CDR2 YYNGEE, per germline. Trimming left V 4 bases short and J 7 bases short, with 8 bases between. The CDR3 region is CASSLVGGYTF. In nucleotides, the CDR3 is TGTGCCAGCAGCCTGGTGGGTGGCTACACCTTC.

The V and J genes are TRBV29-1 and TRBJ1-1, with 7 positions matching TRBD1. With 5 bases clipped from V and 5 bases from J, the junction kept 5 bases outside the gene matches. This CDR3 has 12 residues. Germline lookup yields CDR1 SQVTM and CDR2 ANQGSEA. The CDR3 reads CSVHPGGTEAFF. The CDR3 DNA reads as TGCAGCGTTCACCCAGGGGGGACTGAAGCTTTCTTT.

The rearrangement joins TRBV11-1 to TRBJ1-5; a weak D match, TRBD1 (6 bases). The V gene's germline CDR1 is SGHAT and CDR2 FQDESV (reference sequence). This CDR3 contains 13 residues. Trimming cost V 0 bases and J 7 bases, with 7 bases left between them. CDR3 DNA sequence: TGTGCCAGCAGCTTAGCAGGGGGACAGCCCCAGCATTTT. It is translated as CASSLAGGQPQHF.

This sequence joins TRBV2 and TRBJ1-2; a weak D match, TRBD1 (5 bases). The germline CDR1 and CDR2 sequences are SNHLY and FYNNEI. V was cut by 0 bases and J by 3 bases, with 11 bases left in between. The CDR3 is 15 residues long. The CDR3 loop is CASSEALWTYYGYTF. The CDR3 region has the DNA TGTGCCAGCAGTGAAGCGCTTTGGACATACTATGGCTACACCTTC.